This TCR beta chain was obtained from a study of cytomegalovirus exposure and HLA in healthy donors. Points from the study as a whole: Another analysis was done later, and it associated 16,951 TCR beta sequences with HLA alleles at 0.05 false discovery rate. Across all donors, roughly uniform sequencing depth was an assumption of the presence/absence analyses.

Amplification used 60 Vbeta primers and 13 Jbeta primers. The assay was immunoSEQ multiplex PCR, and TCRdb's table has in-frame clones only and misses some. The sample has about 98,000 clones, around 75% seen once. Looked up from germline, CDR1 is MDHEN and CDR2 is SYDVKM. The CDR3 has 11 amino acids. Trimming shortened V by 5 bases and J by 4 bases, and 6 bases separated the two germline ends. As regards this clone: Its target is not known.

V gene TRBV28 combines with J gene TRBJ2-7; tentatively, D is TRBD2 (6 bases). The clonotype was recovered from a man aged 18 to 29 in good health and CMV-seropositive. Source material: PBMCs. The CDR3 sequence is CASSAGYEQYF. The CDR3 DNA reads TGTGCCAGCAGTGCGGGGTACGAGCAGTACTTC.